The 19 T cell receptor beta chains below come from one sample, sequenced in a study of cytomegalovirus exposure and HLA in healthy donors. Assay: immunoSEQ multiplex PCR; the TCRdb copy retains only in-frame clones and omits some. The sample carries 130,000 to 150,000 clones, 70% to 90% recorded once. Sequencing was performed on PBMCs. All receptors derive from a woman in her twenties or thirties in good health and CMV-seronegative.

The chain uses TRBV5-6 and TRBJ2-3; a possible D gene is TRBD2 (5 bases). This CDR3 has 13 amino acids. Germline assignment: CDR1 SGHDT and CDR2 YYEEEE. Trimming removed 7 bases from V and 6 bases from J, with 15 bases in between. The CDR3 is CASLMRAADTQYF. The CDR3 DNA reads TGTGCCAGCCTCATGCGGGCGGCGGATACGCAGTATTTT.

The chain joins TRBV28 to TRBJ1-4, with D unclear. V was pared by 4 bases and J by 5 bases, with 17 bases between. CDR3 length: 16 residues. Germline assignment: CDR1 MDHEN and CDR2 SYDVKM. The CDR3 sequence: CASSSRGLSRNEKLFF. The CDR3 nucleotides read TGTGCCAGCAGTTCCAGAGGACTTTCCCGGAATGAAAAACTGTTTTTT.

The J gene is TRBJ2-3, the V gene TRBV7-2, with D perhaps TRBD1 (6 bases). V lost 2 bases to trimming and J lost 5 bases, with 17 bases between them. The CDR3 sequence is 16 residues long. Looked up from germline, CDR1 is SGHTA and CDR2 is FQGNSA. The CDR3 DNA reads as TGTGCCAGCAGCTTATGGGGGCCCGGGGCCGGAGATACGCAGTATTTT. Protein product: CASSLWGPGAGDTQYF.

This chain links TRBV6-5 with TRBJ1-1, with D tentatively TRBD1 (6 bases). Germline-derived CDR1 and CDR2 are MNHEY and SVGAGI. The CDR3 sequence is 12 residues long. Trimming left V 6 bases short and J 11 bases short, with 16 bases between. CDR3 amino acids: CASSIPGQGAFF. Written as DNA, the CDR3 is TGTGCCAGCAGCATTCCCGGGCAGGGGGCTTTCTTT.

V and J are TRBV5-1 and TRBJ1-1, with D possibly being TRBD1 (6 bases). V shed 4 bases and J shed 0 bases, with 16 bases lying between them. The CDR3 loop spans 16 amino acids. The germline gives CDR1 SGHRS, CDR2 YFSETQ. Written as DNA, the CDR3 is TGCGCCAGCAGCATGGGGGCAAAAGGGGTGAACACTGAAGCTTTCTTT. Amino acids: CASSMGAKGVNTEAFF.

The V gene is TRBV6-1, the J gene TRBJ1-5; no clear D gene. Germline V gene data show CDR1 as MNHNS and CDR2 as SASEGT. Trimming cost V 11 bases and J 1 base, with 12 bases left between them. The CDR3 sequence is 13 residues long. Here the CDR3 reads CAGGEGSNQPQHF. As DNA, the CDR3 is TGTGCCGGCGGGGAGGGAAGCAATCAGCCCCAGCATTTT.

The J gene is TRBJ1-6, the V gene TRBV19; D is perhaps TRBD1 (5 bases). Germline V lookup: CDR1 LNHDA, CDR2 SQIVND (reference sequence). The CDR3 covers 15 residues. V was clipped by 7 bases and J by 7 bases, with 17 bases between them. CDR3 sequence: CASTRDPRGNSPLHF. CDR3 bases: TGTGCCAGTACCCGGGACCCCCGGGGGAATTCACCCCTCCACTTT.

The chain couples TRBV29-1 to TRBJ1-1, with D possibly matching TRBD1 (6 bases). The CDR3 covers 15 residues. Germline V gives CDR1 SQVTM, CDR2 ANQGSEA. Trimming shortened V by 6 bases and J by 1 base, and 18 bases separated the two germline ends. The CDR3 region is CSVDMVTGKNTEAFF. CDR3 in DNA: TGCAGCGTGGATATGGTGACAGGAAAGAACACTGAAGCTTTCTTT. Variable domain in full (rest from reference TRBV29-1 and TRBJ1-1): SAVISQKPSRDICQRGTSLTIQCQVDSQVTMMFWYRQQPGQSLTLIATANQGSEATYESGFVIDKFPISRPNLTFSTLTVSNMSPEDSSIYLCSVDMVTGKNTEAFFGQGTRLTVV.

The CDR3 sequence is CASSLGEGVMSYGYTF. The CDR3 DNA is TGCGCCAGCAGCTTGGGTGAGGGAGTCATGAGCTATGGCTACACCTTC. The chain combines TRBV5-1 with TRBJ1-2; no clear D. The germline V gene has CDR1 SGHRS and CDR2 YFSETQ. Trimming removed 0 bases from V and 4 bases from J, with 16 bases in between. There are 16 residues in the CDR3. Filled out from reference TRBV5-1 and TRBJ1-2, the complete variable domain reads KAGVTQTPRYLIKTRGQQVTLSCSPISGHRSVSWYQQTPGQGLQFLFEYFSETQRNKGNFPGRFSGRQFSNSRSEMNVSTLELGDSALYLCASSLGEGVMSYGYTFGSGTRLTVV.

This CDR3 reads CASSPGLQETQYF. DNA of the CDR3: TGTGCCAGCAGTCCCGGACTCCAAGAGACCCAGTACTTC. The chain is built from TRBV6-6 and TRBJ2-5, with D perhaps TRBD2 (5 bases). Germline loops: CDR1 MNHNY, CDR2 SVGAGI (reference sequence). V was shortened by 5 bases and J by 1 base, with 8 bases between the two germline ends. The CDR3 length is 13 residues.

This chain joins TRBV4-3 and TRBJ2-3; D is possibly TRBD2 (5 bases). There are 13 residues in the CDR3. V lost 2 bases and J lost 4, with 7 bases in between. Germline CDR1 reads LGHNA; CDR2 reads YSLEER. The CDR3 region is CASSQQEADTQYF. The CDR3, as DNA: TGCGCCAGCAGCCAACAGGAGGCAGATACGCAGTATTTT.

The chain combines TRBV5-1 with TRBJ1-1, with D uncertain. The V gene lost 6 bases and the J gene lost 1 base, with 10 bases spanning the gap. The CDR3 sequence is 13 residues long. Germline V lookup: CDR1 SGHRS, CDR2 YFSETQ. CDR3 in amino acids: CASKRQENTEAFF. CDR3 in DNA: TGCGCCAGCAAGAGACAAGAGAACACTGAAGCTTTCTTT. Combining the CDR3 with reference TRBV5-1 and TRBJ1-1 gives the whole variable domain KAGVTQTPRYLIKTRGQQVTLSCSPISGHRSVSWYQQTPGQGLQFLFEYFSETQRNKGNFPGRFSGRQFSNSRSEMNVSTLELGDSALYLCASKRQENTEAFFGQGTRLTVV.

This chain joins TRBV19 and TRBJ2-2; D possibly corresponds to TRBD2 (6 bases). Germline loops: CDR1 LNHDA, CDR2 SQIVND (reference sequence). V dropped 7 bases and J dropped 1 base, with 13 bases sitting between them. The CDR3 totals 15 residues. The CDR3 reads CASKIGTWNTGELFF. The CDR3 coding sequence is TGTGCCAGTAAGATCGGGACTTGGAACACCGGGGAGCTGTTTTTT. Looking up the rest from reference TRBV19 and TRBJ2-2 gives the full variable domain: DGGITQSPKYLFRKEGQNVTLSCEQNLNHDAMYWYRQDPGQGLRLIYYSQIVNDFQKGDIAEGYSVSREKKESFPLTVTSAQKNPTAFYLCASKIGTWNTGELFFGEGSRLTVL.

V is TRBV27 and J is TRBJ2-2; tentative D call: TRBD1 (6 bases). The CDR3 has 14 amino acids. CDR1 and CDR2 from the germline V gene are MNHEY and SMNVEV (reference sequence). V lost 6 bases to trimming and J lost 2 bases, with 10 bases between them. CDR3 protein: CASRGRGNTGELFF. The CDR3 region has the DNA TGTGCCAGCAGGGGCAGGGGTAACACCGGGGAGCTGTTTTTT.

For this clone: One base away lies a much larger clone, so this may be a sequencing read error. This chain joins TRBV20-1 and TRBJ2-3; D unclear. Germline CDR1 and CDR2: DFQATT and SNEGSKA (reference sequence). The CDR3 sequence is 11 residues long. V lost 6 bases to trimming and J lost 3 bases, with 7 bases between them. The CDR3 DNA is TGCAGTGCCTCTAGGACAGATACGCAGTATTTT. It yields the protein CSASRTDTQYF.

V and J are TRBV19 and TRBJ2-1; no definite D call. V lost 4 bases and J lost 5, with 18 bases in between. The V gene's germline CDR1 is LNHDA and CDR2 SQIVND (reference sequence). This CDR3 is built from 16 residues. The CDR3, as DNA: TGTGCCAGTAGTAATAGTCTCCAGGTGACACACAATGAGCAGTTCTTC. Translating it yields CASSNSLQVTHNEQFF. The variable domain in full, with the rest retrieved from reference TRBV19 and TRBJ2-1, is DGGITQSPKYLFRKEGQNVTLSCEQNLNHDAMYWYRQDPGQGLRLIYYSQIVNDFQKGDIAEGYSVSREKKESFPLTVTSAQKNPTAFYLCASSNSLQVTHNEQFFGPGTRLTVL.

The V call is TRBV30, the J call TRBJ1-1; D gene uncertain. Germline CDR1 and CDR2: GTSNPN and SVGIG (reference sequence). The V end lost 2 bases, the J end lost 1 base, and 8 bases lay between the germline ends. The CDR3 contains 13 residues. The CDR3, as DNA: TGTGCCTGGAGTCAGAAATCGAACACTGAAGCTTTCTTT. Amino acids: CAWSQKSNTEAFF.

The chain links TRBV2 to TRBJ1-1; D is perhaps TRBD1 (6 bases). Trimming cost V 6 bases and J 6 bases, with 14 bases left between them. This CDR3 spans 13 amino acids. Per the germline V gene, CDR1 is SNHLY and CDR2 is FYNNEI. In nucleotides, the CDR3 is TGTGCCAGCAGCCGGGACATTGCGTCTGAAGCTTTCTTT. Its translation: CASSRDIASEAFF.

This clone was observed a single time. The chain combines TRBV4-2 with TRBJ1-4, with D maybe TRBD1 (5 bases). This CDR3 contains 15 residues. Trimming took 0 bases from V and 5 from J, leaving 10 bases between them. The germline gives CDR1 LGHNA, CDR2 YNFKEQ. The CDR3 nucleotides are TGTGCCAGCAGCCAAGATCCAGGGATAAATGAAAAACTGTTTTTT. It yields the protein CASSQDPGINEKLFF.